This T cell receptor beta chain was identified during a study of T cells in Graves' hyperthyroidism and ophthalmopathy. Amplified TCR beta CDR3 regions derived from RNA transcripts. The HTBI set primed first-round TCR CDR3 RT-PCR. TCRdb re-analysed the multiplex PCR reads in MiXCR, keeping a single row per CDR3 protein. The data hold about 560,000 distinct CDR3 sequences, with roughly a sixth observed a single time. There are a few counts of this clonotype. One base away lies a much larger clone, so this may be a sequencing read error. Germline CDR1 is SQVTM and CDR2 is ANQGSEA. The CDR3 has 15 amino acids. Deletions cut 2 bases from V and 2 bases from J, with 13 bases between.

The sample consisted of blood. The TCR comes from a woman aged 18-29 years with Graves' hyperthyroidism. The V call is TRBV29-1, the J call TRBJ2-1, with no clear D. Written as DNA, the CDR3 is TGCAGCGTTGAACGTGTGCGTAGCCCCTACAATGAGCAGTTCTTC. Translating it yields CSVERVRSPYNEQFF.